This entry describes one T cell receptor (beta chain). What it recognizes is unknown. The time point: persistent/refractory GD, antithyroid drugs over 5 years with positive TRAb. PBMCs provided the RNA from which the TCR library was made. As collected, the peripheral blood samples measured 7.5 to 10 milliliters each and went into EDTA tubes. These data are taken from a study of regulatory T cells in long-lasting Graves disease. Overall study: The criterion for persistent Graves' disease was over 5 years of antithyroid drugs with positive TSH receptor antibodies. Study-wide points: Among samples with persistent disease, TRBV28, TRBJ1-2 and TRBJ2-5 were favored. The study found persistent patients shared more public clonotypes (roughly 2,600) than new patients (about 1,000).

V dropped 7 bases and J dropped 2; count of bases not matched to a gene: 10. CDR3 length equals 14 residues. Germline CDR1 reads DFQATT; CDR2 reads SNEGSKA (reference sequence). The authors built TCR beta libraries using iRepertoire HTBI primers and Arm-PCR of CDR3 regions. MiXCR was run by TCRdb on the multiplex PCR reads, yielding one entry per CDR3 protein. This sample has 400,000 to 600,000 distinct CDR3 sequences; 20% to 25% occur once, and the top ten carry more than 6%. The sample was peripheral blood mononuclear cells (PBMCs), taken when the disease was refractory, from a patient treated with antithyroid drugs. This clonotype was sampled from a female donor with Graves disease. V gene TRBV20-1 combines with J gene TRBJ1-2, with 7 bases aligning to TRBD1. For the CDR3, the DNA is TGCAGTGTGAAACGGGACAGTGGAAACTATGGCTACACCTTC. As protein: CSVKRDSGNYGYTF.